The 5 T cell receptor beta chains reported below all come from one sample, sequenced in a study of blood T cell repertoires in COVID-19. The method was immunoSEQ multiplex PCR; TCRdb's version includes in-frame clones alone and lacks a portion of them. Here the sample spans 200,000 to 300,000 clones, around 86% being singletons. Sequenced input: peripheral blood. The origin of the receptors is a man aged 40-50 years who had recovered from COVID-19.

The rearrangement uses TRBV15 and TRBJ1-2; 10 bases map to TRBD1. This CDR3 has 16 residues. Germline V lookup: CDR1 LNHNV, CDR2 YYDKDF (reference sequence). V gave up 1 base and J gave up 6 bases; unmatched junction bases: 8. CDR3 loop: CATSRGRDRGKNGYTF. The DNA of the CDR3 is TGTGCCACCAGCAGAGGGAGGGACAGGGGCAAAAATGGCTACACCTTC.

This clone was counted a single time. The rearrangement links TRBV9 to TRBJ2-1; the match to TRBD2 covers 7 bases. Looked up from germline, CDR1 is SGDLS and CDR2 is YYNGEE. V gave up 3 bases and J gave up 0 bases; unmatched junction bases: 21. CDR3 length: 21 residues. CDR3 residues: CASSAGAYTRLAYSSYNEQFF. Here the CDR3 DNA reads TGTGCCAGCAGCGCCGGCGCCTATACCAGACTAGCCTATAGCTCCTACAATGAGCAGTTCTTC.

The chain uses TRBV5-8 and TRBJ2-1; 10 nucleotides line up with TRBD1. This CDR3 is built from 15 residues. CDR1 SGHTS and CDR2 YDEGEE come from the germline V gene. The V gene end was trimmed by 4 bases and the J gene end by 7 bases; junction bases not matched to a gene: 8. DNA of the CDR3: TGTGCCAGCAGCCCATTTCCGGGACAGGGGAATGAGCAGTTCTTC. Translation: CASSPFPGQGNEQFF.

V and J are TRBV9 and TRBJ2-1, with TRBD2 matching over 14 bases. The V gene's germline CDR1 is SGDLS and CDR2 YYNGEE. V was clipped by 0 bases and J by 6 bases; unmatched bases: 11. The CDR3 contains 19 residues. The CDR3 here is CASSVGLAGGRPFGNEQFF. The CDR3 DNA follows: TGTGCCAGCAGCGTAGGACTAGCGGGAGGGAGGCCGTTTGGCAATGAGCAGTTCTTC.

This chain connects TRBV2 to TRBJ1-2, with D possibly TRBD1 on 6 matching bases. The CDR3 sequence is 16 residues long. V was shortened by 8 bases and J by 4 bases, with 23 bases between the two germline ends. From germline, CDR1 is SNHLY and CDR2 FYNNEI. CDR3 loop: CASEGSHSLRGYGYTF. The CDR3 DNA reads TGTGCCAGCGAGGGTTCTCACTCCCTCAGGGGCTATGGCTACACCTTC.